This paragraph reports one T cell receptor (beta chain). The PCR made use of 60 Vbeta and 13 Jbeta primers. In the authors' workflow: In a later analysis, the count reached 75 million to 90 million unique TCR beta chains, with about 9.9 million shared. Sequencing used immunoSEQ multiplex PCR; TCRdb keeps in-frame clones, though not all of them. V and J calls and clone size come straight from that table; D and trimming were deduced from the DNA. The profile shows 210,000 or so clones, approximately 79% of them singletons. The CDR3 sequence is 14 residues long. Germline-derived CDR1 and CDR2 are MNHEY and SMNVEV (reference sequence). V was shortened by 2 bases and J by 4 bases, with 9 bases between the two germline ends. The data stem from a study of cytomegalovirus exposure and HLA in healthy donors.

The rearrangement joins TRBV27 to TRBJ2-1; TRBD2 is a possible D gene (5 bases). The sequence came from a young man in good health and CMV-seronegative. The material sequenced was PBMCs. CDR3 in amino acids: CASSLTGKYNEQFF. CDR3 bases: TGTGCCAGCAGTTTAACGGGGAAATACAATGAGCAGTTCTTC.